Presented here are 5 T cell receptor beta chains from one specimen sequenced in a study of OX40 agonist ivuxolimab in advanced cancers. Generated by immunoSEQ multiplex PCR, the TCRdb table keeps only in-frame clones and is missing some. The data show around 20,000 clones, with approximately 90% seen just once and 30% to 35% held by the top ten. Sequencing used CD4+ or CD8+ T cells sorted from blood, obtained in a trial of the OX40 agonist ivuxolimab. The receptors come from an adult with an advanced solid tumor such as melanoma, head and neck, liver or kidney cancer.

The chain recombines TRBV5-1 with TRBJ1-4; perhaps TRBD1 as D (5 bases). The CDR3 loop spans 16 amino acids. CDR1 is SGHRS, CDR2 YFSETQ, per germline. V gave up 4 bases and J gave up 0 bases, with 13 bases separating them. In nucleotides, the CDR3 is TGCGCCAGCAGCGAGGGGACGGCTGCAACTAATGAAAAACTGTTTTTT. This gives the protein CASSEGTAATNEKLFF.

J is TRBJ2-3 and V is TRBV30, with 7 bases identical to TRBD1. The germline V gene has CDR1 GTSNPN and CDR2 SVGIG (reference sequence). The CDR3 consists of 15 residues. The junction had 6 bases not matched to a gene; V was cut back by 2 bases and J by 1 base. The CDR3 protein is CAWSIQGIRTDTQYF. In DNA form, the CDR3 reads TGTGCCTGGAGTATACAGGGGATCCGCACAGATACGCAGTATTTT. Together with reference TRBV30 and TRBJ2-3, the CDR3 gives the full variable domain: SQTIHQWPATLVQPVGSPLSLECTVEGTSNPNLYWYRQAAGRGLQLLFYSVGIGQISSEVPQNLSASRPQDRQFILSSKKLLLSDSGFYLCAWSIQGIRTDTQYFGPGTRLTVL.

The rearrangement joins TRBV5-6 to TRBJ1-2; no firm D call. V gave up 0 bases and J gave up 5 bases, with 11 bases separating them. This CDR3 spans 14 amino acids. Germline V gene data show CDR1 as SGHDT and CDR2 as YYEEEE. The CDR3 sequence is CASSLDFDGYGYTF. The CDR3 region has the DNA TGTGCCAGCAGCTTGGATTTCGACGGGTATGGCTACACCTTC. The complete variable domain, with remaining parts taken from reference TRBV5-6 and TRBJ1-2, reads DAGVTQSPTHLIKTRGQQVTLRCSPKSGHDTVSWYQQALGQGPQFIFQYYEEEERQRGNFPDRFSGHQFPNYSSELNVNALLLGDSALYLCASSLDFDGYGYTFGSGTRLTVV.

J is TRBJ2-7 and V is TRBV11-2, with D tentatively TRBD2 (5 bases). Deletions cut 0 bases from V and 1 base from J, with 10 bases between. From germline, CDR1 is SGHAT and CDR2 FQNNGV. CDR3 size: 15 residues. The CDR3 protein is CASSLESGLSYEQYF. CDR3 in DNA: TGTGCCAGCAGCTTAGAGTCAGGACTGTCCTACGAGCAGTACTTC.

This clone has just one count. This chain connects TRBV10-2 to TRBJ1-5, with 12 bases fitting TRBD1. V was clipped by 0 bases and J by 5 bases; unmatched bases: 11. The CDR3 covers 19 residues. Germline-derived CDR1 and CDR2 are WSHSY and SAAADI. This CDR3 is CASSESRDRDRGPYQPQHF. The CDR3 DNA is TGCGCCAGCAGTGAGTCGAGGGACCGGGACAGGGGGCCTTATCAGCCCCAGCATTTT.